Listed here are 4 T cell receptor beta chains from one sample, sequenced in a study of blood T cell repertoires in COVID-19. Generated by immunoSEQ multiplex PCR, the TCRdb table keeps only in-frame clones and is missing some. This table holds roughly 240,000 clones, 75% to 90% found once. Sequences were obtained from PBMCs or T cells enriched from blood (not recorded which). Every receptor here comes from a middle-aged man who had been exposed to COVID-19.

This chain joins TRBV7-3 and TRBJ2-2; TRBD1 matches 9 bases. The germline V gene encodes CDR1 SGHTA and CDR2 FQGTGA. The CDR3 sequence is 16 residues long. V shed 6 bases, J shed 3 bases, and the junction held 8 bases outside the gene matches. The DNA for the CDR3 is TGTGCCAGCAGACTGCGAGGACAGGGGTACACCGGGGAGCTGTTTTTT. Its translation: CASRLRGQGYTGELFF. The full variable domain, its missing parts supplied by reference TRBV7-3 and TRBJ2-2, is GAGVSQTPSNKVTEKGKYVELRCDPISGHTALYWYRQSLGQGPEFLIYFQGTGAADDSGLPNDRFFAVRPEGSVSTLKIQRTERGDSAVYLCASRLRGQGYTGELFFGEGSRLTVL.

The CDR3 DNA sequence: TGTGCCACTGGGACAGGGGATATAGAAAAACTGTTTTTT. Its translation is CATGTGDIEKLFF. V usage is TRBV10-3 and J usage is TRBJ1-4; 10 positions agree with TRBD1. CDR1 and CDR2 from the germline V gene are ENHRY and SYGVKD. The CDR3 consists of 13 residues. The V segment lost 10 bases and the J segment 8 bases; nucleotides outside the gene matches: 7.

The chain has TRBV9 and TRBJ2-3, with a weak D call TRBD1 (6 bases). The germline V gene encodes CDR1 SGDLS and CDR2 YYNGEE. This CDR3 is built from 15 residues. V shed 1 base and J shed 1 base, with 10 bases lying between them. The CDR3: CASSVFRGGTDTQYF. Written as DNA, the CDR3 is TGTGCCAGCAGCGTATTCAGGGGTGGCACAGATACGCAGTATTTT. Variable domain in full (rest from reference TRBV9 and TRBJ2-3): DSGVTQTPKHLITATGQRVTLRCSPRSGDLSVYWYQQSLDQGLQFLIQYYNGEERAKGNILERFSAQQFPDLHSELNLSSLELGDSALYFCASSVFRGGTDTQYFGPGTRLTVL.

The gene calls are TRBV5-4 and TRBJ1-6; TRBD1 might be the D (6 bases). This CDR3 comprises 15 residues. The V end lost 0 bases, the J end lost 13 bases, and 17 bases lay between the germline ends. Per the germline V gene, CDR1 is SGHNT and CDR2 is YYREEE (reference sequence). The CDR3 is CASSLGSGVQSPLHF. CDR3 coding DNA: TGTGCCAGCAGCTTGGGGTCAGGGGTTCAGTCTCCCCTCCACTTT.